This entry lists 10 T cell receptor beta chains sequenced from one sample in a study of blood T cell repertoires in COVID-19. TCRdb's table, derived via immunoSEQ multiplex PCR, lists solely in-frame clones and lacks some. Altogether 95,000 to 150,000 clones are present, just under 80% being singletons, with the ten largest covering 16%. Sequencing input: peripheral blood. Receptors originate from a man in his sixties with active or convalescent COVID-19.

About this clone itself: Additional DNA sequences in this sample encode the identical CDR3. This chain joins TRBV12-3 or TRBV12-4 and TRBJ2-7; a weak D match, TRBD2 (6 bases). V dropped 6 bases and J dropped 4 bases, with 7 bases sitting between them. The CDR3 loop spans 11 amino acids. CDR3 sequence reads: CASSRGYEQYF. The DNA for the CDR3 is TGTGCCAGCAGCCGGGGGTACGAGCAGTACTTC.

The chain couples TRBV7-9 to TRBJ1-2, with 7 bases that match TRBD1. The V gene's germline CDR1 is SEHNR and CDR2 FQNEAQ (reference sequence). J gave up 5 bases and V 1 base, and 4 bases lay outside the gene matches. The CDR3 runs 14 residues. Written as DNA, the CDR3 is TGTGCCAGCAGCTTAGTAGGGGGCAAATATGGCTACACCTTC. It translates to CASSLVGGKYGYTF.

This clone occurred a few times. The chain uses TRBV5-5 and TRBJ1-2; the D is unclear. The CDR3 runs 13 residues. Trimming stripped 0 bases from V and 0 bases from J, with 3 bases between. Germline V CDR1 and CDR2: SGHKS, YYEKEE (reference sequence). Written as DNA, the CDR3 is TGTGCCAGCAGCTTGGAGCCTAACTATGGCTACACCTTC. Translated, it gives CASSLEPNYGYTF.

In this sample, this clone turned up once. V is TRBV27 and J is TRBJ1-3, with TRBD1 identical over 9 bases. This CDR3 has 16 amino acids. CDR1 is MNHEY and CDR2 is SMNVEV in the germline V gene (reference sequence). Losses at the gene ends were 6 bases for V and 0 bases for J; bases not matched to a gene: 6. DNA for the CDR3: TGTGCCAGCAGACAACAGGGGGCAACCTCTGGAAACACCATATATTTT. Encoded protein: CASRQQGATSGNTIYF.

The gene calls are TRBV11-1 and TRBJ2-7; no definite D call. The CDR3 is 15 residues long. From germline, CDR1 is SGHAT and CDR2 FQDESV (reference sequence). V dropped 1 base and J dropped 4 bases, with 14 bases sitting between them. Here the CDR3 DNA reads TGTGCCAGCAGCTTAGTTCCGAGCCGCTTATACGAGCAGTACTTC. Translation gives CASSLVPSRLYEQYF.

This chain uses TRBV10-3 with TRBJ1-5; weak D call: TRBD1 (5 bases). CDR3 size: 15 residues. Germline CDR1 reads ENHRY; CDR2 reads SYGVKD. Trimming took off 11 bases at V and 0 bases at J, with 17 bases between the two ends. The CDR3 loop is CASRGGDDSNQPQHF. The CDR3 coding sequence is TGTGCCTCCCGGGGGGGGGACGATAGCAATCAGCCCCAGCATTTT.

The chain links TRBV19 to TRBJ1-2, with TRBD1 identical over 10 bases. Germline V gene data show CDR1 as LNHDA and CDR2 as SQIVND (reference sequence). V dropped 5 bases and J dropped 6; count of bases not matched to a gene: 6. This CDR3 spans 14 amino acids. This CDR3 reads CASSLRQGADGYTF. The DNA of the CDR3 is TGTGCCAGTAGTTTAAGACAGGGGGCTGATGGCTACACCTTC.

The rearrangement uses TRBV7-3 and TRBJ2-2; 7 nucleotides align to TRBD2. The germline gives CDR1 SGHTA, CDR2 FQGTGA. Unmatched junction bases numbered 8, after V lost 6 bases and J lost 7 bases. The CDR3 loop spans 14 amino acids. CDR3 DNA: TGTGCCAGCAGTAAAAGCGGGGAAAACGGGGAGCTGTTTTTT. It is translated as CASSKSGENGELFF.

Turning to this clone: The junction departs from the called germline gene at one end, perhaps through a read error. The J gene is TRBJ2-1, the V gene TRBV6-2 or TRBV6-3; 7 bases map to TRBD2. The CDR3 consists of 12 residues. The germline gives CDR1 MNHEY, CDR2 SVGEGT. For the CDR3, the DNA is TGTGCCAGCAGTTACTCGGCGGGAGCACGAATCTTC. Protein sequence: CASSYSAGARIF.

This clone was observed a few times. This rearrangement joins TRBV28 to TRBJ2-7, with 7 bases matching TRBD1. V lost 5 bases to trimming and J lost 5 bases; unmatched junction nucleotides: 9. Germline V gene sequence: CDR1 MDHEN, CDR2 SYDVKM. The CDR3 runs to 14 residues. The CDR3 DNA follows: TGTGCCAGCAGTCGCCGACAGGGTACGGACGAGCAGTACTTC. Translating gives CASSRRQGTDEQYF.